The 13 T cell receptor beta chains below come from one sample, sequenced in a study of blood T cell repertoires in COVID-19. The repertoire was sequenced with immunoSEQ multiplex PCR; TCRdb's copy has only in-frame clones and lacks some. The sample carries approximately 74,000 clones, around three quarters recorded once. The sequencing sample was made of peripheral blood. Receptors originate from a man between 60 and 75 years old with acute or convalescent COVID-19.

This rearrangement joins TRBV5-6 to TRBJ1-1; D is ambiguous. Trimming left V 4 bases short and J 2 bases short, with 12 bases between. Germline lookup yields CDR1 SGHDT and CDR2 YYEEEE. CDR3 length equals 14 residues. The chain's CDR3 is CASSLNSGNTEAFF. The CDR3 DNA reads as TGTGCCAGCAGCCTGAACTCGGGTAACACTGAAGCTTTCTTT.

This clone occurred once. The V gene is TRBV6-2 or TRBV6-3, the J gene TRBJ1-2, with D maybe TRBD1 (5 bases). This CDR3 has 12 residues. Germline V CDR1 and CDR2: MNHEY, SVGEGT. Trimming left V 1 base short and J 8 bases short, with 8 bases between. CDR3 sequence (DNA): TGTGCCAGCAGTTACTGGGCAGGGGGCTACACCTTC. Encoded protein: CASSYWAGGYTF.

In its sample, this clone was seen once. The chain recombines TRBV28 with TRBJ1-2; D is uncertain. In germline, CDR1 is MDHEN, CDR2 SYDVKM. The V gene lost 8 bases and the J gene lost 3 bases, with 13 bases spanning the gap. This CDR3 has 13 amino acids. DNA of the CDR3: TGTGCCAGCGGCGCCGGGAGGGACTATGGCTACACCTTC. This translates into CASGAGRDYGYTF.

This clone turned up a few times. The chain has TRBV5-6 and TRBJ1-2; 8 bases are shared with TRBD1. CDR3 size: 13 residues. V lost 0 bases and J lost 10; bases outside the gene matches: 5. CDR1 and CDR2 (germline): SGHDT, YYEEEE. CDR3 nucleotide sequence: TGTGCCAGCAGCTTGGTACTGGACAGGGACTACACCTTC. Encoded protein: CASSLVLDRDYTF.

The V call is TRBV9, the J call TRBJ2-2, with D hard to call. V dropped 2 bases and J dropped 0 bases, with 11 bases sitting between them. Looked up from germline, CDR1 is SGDLS and CDR2 is YYNGEE. The CDR3 extends over 16 amino acids. DNA for the CDR3: TGTGCCAGCAGCGTCCCCAGTTACGCGAACACCGGGGAGCTGTTTTTT. As protein: CASSVPSYANTGELFF.

The chain is built from TRBV5-1 and TRBJ2-5; tentative D call: TRBD1 (5 bases). The V gene's germline CDR1 is SGHRS and CDR2 YFSETQ. The CDR3 is made up of 15 amino acids. V lost 0 bases and J 0 bases, leaving 9 bases between the germline ends. The CDR3 loop is CASSLAETDQETQYF. CDR3 bases: TGCGCCAGCAGCTTGGCTGAGACAGACCAAGAGACCCAGTACTTC.

V is TRBV27 and J is TRBJ2-1; possibly TRBD2 for D (5 bases). Trimming stripped 1 base from V and 8 bases from J, with 12 bases between. The CDR3 spans 14 residues. Germline loops: CDR1 MNHEY, CDR2 SMNVEV (reference sequence). The DNA for the CDR3 is TGTGCCAGCAGTTTATTCGGGGATGTAGATGAGCAGTTCTTC. This encodes CASSLFGDVDEQFF.

The gene calls are TRBV19 and TRBJ1-4; the D is unclear. In germline, CDR1 is LNHDA, CDR2 SQIVND (reference sequence). The CDR3 contains 14 residues. V was pared by 5 bases and J by 1 base, with 8 bases between. The CDR3 spells CASSLEGTNEKLFF. The CDR3 DNA is TGTGCCAGTAGTCTCGAGGGAACTAATGAAAAACTGTTTTTT. The full variable domain, completed using reference TRBV19 and TRBJ1-4, is DGGITQSPKYLFRKEGQNVTLSCEQNLNHDAMYWYRQDPGQGLRLIYYSQIVNDFQKGDIAEGYSVSREKKESFPLTVTSAQKNPTAFYLCASSLEGTNEKLFFGSGTQLSVL.

V is TRBV24-1 and J is TRBJ2-2; a possible D gene is TRBD2 (5 bases). Trimming cost V 4 bases and J 1 base, with 12 bases left between them. Germline values: CDR1 KGHDR, CDR2 SFDVKD. This CDR3 region has 16 residues. CDR3 protein: CATSDPGKRNTGELFF. The CDR3 DNA follows: TGTGCCACCAGTGACCCGGGAAAAAGGAACACCGGGGAGCTGTTTTTT.

CDR3 coding DNA: TGCGCCAGCAGCATGACTGGGTACTCCTACAATGAGCAGTTCTTC. Its protein product is CASSMTGYSYNEQFF. V usage is TRBV5-1 and J usage is TRBJ2-1; unclear D gene. The CDR3 totals 15 residues. Trimming took 4 bases from V and 0 from J, leaving 11 bases between them. Germline V gives CDR1 SGHRS, CDR2 YFSETQ.

The sample holds one count of this clone. V is TRBV7-2 and J is TRBJ1-1; D might be TRBD1 (6 bases). The CDR3 spans 15 residues. Per the germline V gene, CDR1 is SGHTA and CDR2 is FQGNSA. Deletions cut 7 bases from V and 4 bases from J, with 19 bases between. CDR3 sequence: CASNRQGPIGTEAFF. For the CDR3, the DNA is TGTGCCAGCAACCGGCAGGGGCCGATAGGCACTGAAGCTTTCTTT.

This chain uses TRBV15 with TRBJ1-2, with a tentative D call TRBD1 (5 bases). The germline V and J ends were trimmed by 3 bases and 8 bases, with 10 bases remaining between them. CDR1 and CDR2 (germline): LNHNV, YYDKDF (reference sequence). The CDR3 consists of 12 residues. CDR3 bases: TGTGCCACCAGCAGGGGGACTTCCGGCTACACCTTC. This gives the protein CATSRGTSGYTF.

The chain uses TRBV12-3 or TRBV12-4 and TRBJ1-1; D gene unclear. There are 12 residues in the CDR3. The V end was cut by 2 bases, the J end by 7 bases, with 8 bases between. CDR3 amino acids: CASSLMIYEAFF. The DNA for the CDR3 is TGTGCCAGCAGTTTAATGATCTATGAAGCTTTCTTT.